A selection of T cell receptor beta chains follows, all from one sample in a study of regulatory T cells in long-lasting Graves disease. One entry per CDR3 protein results from TCRdb running MiXCR on the multiplex PCR reads. The table lists 450,000 or so distinct CDR3 sequences, around 20% of them singletons. This specimen was peripheral blood mononuclear cells (PBMCs), taken when the disease was refractory, from a patient treated with antithyroid drugs. Receptors originate from a female donor with Graves disease. CDR3s include the opening cysteine and the closing phenylalanine or tryptophan. The D gene is left open where the match is weak. Not every row has a clone size; where given, it reads once, few, many or a size class.

j_call | clone_size | v_call | d_call | cdr3_nt | cdr3_aa
TRBJ2-7 | few | TRBV29-1 | - | TGCAGCGTTGAGGGGGCGGCAGGGAGCTCCTACGAGCAGTACTTC | CSVEGAAGSSYEQYF
TRBJ2-7 | many | TRBV12-3/TRBV12-4 | TRBD2 | TGTGCCAGCAGTTTAAGGGCTAGCGGGAGGCCGAGCTCCTACGAGCAGTACTTC | CASSLRASGRPSSYEQYF
TRBJ2-3 | - | TRBV28 | TRBD1 | TGTGCCAGCAGTTTTATGTCAGGGGGTCCGCAGTATTTT | CASSFMSGGPQYF
TRBJ1-5 | many | TRBV6-1 | - | TGTGCCAGCAGTGAGAACAGGTTTCAGCCCCAGCATTTT | CASSENRFQPQHF
TRBJ2-7 | many | TRBV7-3 | TRBD2 | TGTGCCAGCAGCATAGCGGGAGGGCCCCACGAGCAGTACTTC | CASSIAGGPHEQYF
TRBJ2-7 | many | TRBV6-1 | TRBD1 | TGTGCCAGCAGTAAGCATACCGGGACAGGGCCTTACTACGAGCAGTACTTC | CASSKHTGTGPYYEQYF
TRBJ2-7 | many | TRBV3-1 | - | TGTGCCAGCAGCCTTTCGGCAGGGACGTACTACGAGCAGTACTTC | CASSLSAGTYYEQYF
TRBJ1-1 | few | TRBV30 | TRBD1 | TGTGCCTGGAGTGTACAGGGGGATACTGAAGCTTTCTTT | CAWSVQGDTEAFF
TRBJ2-1 | - | TRBV25-1 | TRBD2 | TGTGCCAGCAGACTAGCGGGAGGGCGCAATGAGCAGTTCTTC | CASRLAGGRNEQFF
TRBJ1-1 | - | TRBV19 | - | TGTGCCAGTAGAAGTCGGCCACGAGGGACTGAAGCTTTCTTT | CASRSRPRGTEAFF
TRBJ2-5 | many | TRBV2 | TRBD2 | TGTGCCAGCAATCCCGGGACTAGCGGGAGGCCAGGAGAGACCCAGTACTTC | CASNPGTSGRPGETQYF
TRBJ2-4 | - | TRBV12-3/TRBV12-4 | - | TGTGCCAGCAGTTTATACAGGAACATTCAGTACTTC | CASSLYRNIQYF
TRBJ1-5 | - | TRBV15 | - | TGTGCCACCAGCAGAGCATCAGGGGTCAATCAGCCCCAGCATTTT | CATSRASGVNQPQHF
TRBJ1-2 | many | TRBV5-1 | TRBD1 | TGCGCCAGCAGCTTGCAGACAGGGCGAAATGGCTACACCTTC | CASSLQTGRNGYTF
TRBJ1-4 | many | TRBV12-3/TRBV12-4 | TRBD1 | TGTGCCAGCAGCCCGGACAGGGCAACTAATGAAAAACTGTTTTTT | CASSPDRATNEKLFF
TRBJ2-2 | few | TRBV2 | - | TGTGCCAGCGTCCCGGGGCGTCCTTTGCTCCGGGGCACCGGGGAGCTGTTTTTT | CASVPGRPLLRGTGELFF
TRBJ1-2 | many | TRBV12-3/TRBV12-4 | TRBD1 | TGTGCCAGCAGTGTACCGGGACAGGGGGACTATGGCTACACCTTC | CASSVPGQGDYGYTF
TRBJ1-2 | many | TRBV7-2 | - | TGTGCCAGCAGCTCTACCGGGACACAGGGCGGCTATGGCTACACCTTC | CASSSTGTQGGYGYTF
TRBJ1-2 | many | TRBV12-3/TRBV12-4 | - | TGTGCCAGCAGTTTATTGGGGGCGGGGGGCTACACCTTC | CASSLLGAGGYTF
TRBJ1-4 | few | TRBV5-1 | - | TGCGCCAGCGGACTAGGCCCTAATGAAAAACTGTTTTTT | CASGLGPNEKLFF
TRBJ1-6 | few | TRBV10-3 | - | TGTGCCATCAAGGGAGGCAGGGACTCACCCCTCCACTTT | CAIKGGRDSPLHF
TRBJ1-2 | few | TRBV7-9 | TRBD1 | TGTGCCAGCAGCTGGACAGGGGGCGGCTATGGCTACACCTTC | CASSWTGGGYGYTF
TRBJ2-3 | - | TRBV18 | - | TGTGCCAGCTCACCACTACCCCTGAGCGGAACCGGGGCAGATACGCAGTATTTT | CASSPLPLSGTGADTQYF
TRBJ2-6 | few | TRBV19 | - | TGTGCCAGTAGTAGGACAGTGATAACCTCTGGGGCCAACGTCCTGACTTTC | CASSRTVITSGANVLTF
TRBJ2-7 | - | TRBV2 | - | TGTGCCAGCAGAACCCTAGCCTACGAGCAGTACTTC | CASRTLAYEQYF